Listed here are 19 T cell receptor beta chains from one sample, sequenced in a study of blood T cell repertoires in COVID-19. Using immunoSEQ multiplex PCR, the repertoire was profiled, and TCRdb retains in-frame clones only, with some absent. The sample shows 120,000 or so clones, more than 90% of them seen only once. The sample consisted of peripheral blood. The receptors shown here come from a man aged 60 to 75 with COVID-19, enrolled during active disease.

Points on this clone: The same CDR3 is also encoded by other DNA sequences in this sample. The chain employs TRBV9 and TRBJ2-5; 14 bases align to TRBD2. CDR1 and CDR2 from the germline V gene are SGDLS and YYNGEE. The CDR3 runs to 15 residues. Trimming cost V 2 bases and J 3 bases; bases outside gene matches: 0. The CDR3 here is CASSVGLAGEETQYF. The CDR3 DNA is TGTGCCAGCAGCGTGGGACTAGCGGGAGAAGAGACCCAGTACTTC.

This clone has a single count. This sequence joins TRBV6-5 and TRBJ1-2, with 8 positions matching TRBD1. Germline-derived CDR1 and CDR2 are MNHEY and SVGAGI. The ends lost 6 bases at V and 4 bases at J; junction bases unmatched: 10. This CDR3 region has 15 residues. The chain's CDR3 is CASSFQNTGGYGYTF. The CDR3 DNA is TGTGCCAGCAGCTTCCAGAACACAGGGGGCTATGGCTACACCTTC.

CDR3 in amino acids: CAWSPGTLLNTEAFF. The CDR3 DNA follows: TGTGCCTGGAGCCCCGGGACACTACTGAACACTGAAGCTTTCTTT. The chain uses TRBV30 and TRBJ1-1; maybe TRBD1 (6 bases). CDR1 and CDR2 from the germline V gene are GTSNPN and SVGIG (reference sequence). CDR3 size: 15 residues. Trimming removed 3 bases from V and 0 bases from J, with 14 bases in between.

The CDR3 spells CASSPVSGRRGTGELFF. CDR3 DNA: TGTGCCAGCTCGCCGGTGAGCGGGAGAAGGGGCACCGGGGAGCTGTTTTTT. This rearrangement joins TRBV18 to TRBJ2-2, with 8 bases lining up with TRBD2. Trimming took 6 bases from V and 4 from J; bases not matched to a gene: 13. There are 17 residues in the CDR3. The germline CDR1 and CDR2 sequences are KGHSH and LQKENI.

The V and J genes are TRBV6-2 or TRBV6-3 and TRBJ2-3; 10 nucleotides match TRBD1. This CDR3 has 18 residues. V trimming: 5 bases; J trimming: 4 bases; junction bases outside the gene matches: 15. CDR1 is MNHEY, CDR2 SVGEGT, per germline. This chain's CDR3 is CASSDPSGTGDFSDTQYF. In DNA form, the CDR3 reads TGTGCCAGCAGTGACCCCTCCGGGACAGGGGATTTCTCAGATACGCAGTATTTT.

This rearrangement joins TRBV3-1 (or the pseudogene TRBV3-2) to TRBJ2-7; tentative D call: TRBD1 (6 bases). The V and J ends lost 4 bases and 5 bases respectively, with 18 bases between them. Germline CDR1 reads LGHDT; CDR2 reads YNNKEL (reference sequence). This CDR3 has 15 residues. CDR3 region: CASSPEQGRTDEQYF. DNA for the CDR3: TGTGCCAGCAGCCCCGAACAGGGCCGCACGGACGAGCAGTACTTC.

V usage is TRBV30 and J usage is TRBJ2-7, with D tentatively TRBD2 (5 bases). The germline V gene has CDR1 GTSNPN and CDR2 SVGIG (reference sequence). The CDR3 consists of 12 residues. V lost 3 bases to trimming and J lost 2 bases, with 8 bases between them. Here the CDR3 reads CAWSPGTYEQYF. The DNA for the CDR3 is TGTGCCTGGAGCCCCGGGACCTACGAGCAGTACTTC.

The chain links TRBV27 to TRBJ1-6; D unresolved. The CDR3 totals 15 residues. V dropped 5 bases and J dropped 0 bases, with 8 bases sitting between them. Germline-derived CDR1 and CDR2 are MNHEY and SMNVEV (reference sequence). The DNA for the CDR3 is TGTGCCAGCAGTCCCCAGCGCTCCTATAATTCACCCCTCCACTTT. It translates to CASSPQRSYNSPLHF.

J is TRBJ2-7 and V is TRBV21-1; TRBD2 is the table's D call, not checked against the DNA. TRBV21-1 is given as a pseudogene. This CDR3 is built from 9 residues. CDR3 coding DNA: TGTGCCAGCAGCAAAAGGGGGGGTGTC. Its protein is CASSKRGGV.

The table lists this clone with a few counts. Distinct nucleotide sequences in the sample also encode this CDR3. The rearrangement links TRBV18 to TRBJ1-4, with D unclear. Trimming left V 0 bases short and J 0 bases short, with 5 bases between. Germline CDR1 is KGHSH and CDR2 is LQKENI. This CDR3 is 15 amino acids long. CDR3 loop: CASSPPGATNEKLFF. The DNA of the CDR3 is TGTGCCAGCTCACCACCCGGGGCAACTAATGAAAAACTGTTTTTT.

The CDR3: CASSRQVEGELFF. CDR3 coding DNA: TGTGCCAGCAGCCGACAGGTCGAGGGGGAACTGTTTTTT. V and J are TRBV7-8 and TRBJ1-4; D is possibly TRBD1 (6 bases). The CDR3 loop spans 13 amino acids. V lost 5 bases and J 12 bases, leaving 16 bases between the germline ends. Germline assignment: CDR1 SGHVS and CDR2 FQNEAQ.

The chain links TRBV5-6 to TRBJ2-7; D is possibly TRBD2 (5 bases). Between the trimmed V and J ends, which lost 2 bases and 4 bases, there was a span of 13 bases. CDR3 length: 14 amino acids. Looked up from germline, CDR1 is SGHDT and CDR2 is YYEEEE. CDR3 region: CASSLGGSRYEQYF. CDR3 coding DNA: TGTGCCAGCAGCTTAGGCGGGTCCAGATACGAGCAGTACTTC.

This chain uses TRBV9 with TRBJ1-1; perhaps TRBD1 as D (5 bases). Germline loops: CDR1 SGDLS, CDR2 YYNGEE. This CDR3 is built from 14 residues. V was cut by 0 bases and J by 4 bases, with 10 bases left in between. The CDR3 loop is CASSVEGVGTEAFF. The CDR3, as DNA: TGTGCCAGCAGCGTAGAAGGGGTGGGCACTGAAGCTTTCTTT.

The V call is TRBV7-9, the J call TRBJ2-2, with TRBD2 as a possible D gene (6 bases). V was pared by 5 bases and J by 5 bases, with 15 bases between. Germline assignment: CDR1 SEHNR and CDR2 FQNEAQ (reference sequence). CDR3 length equals 15 residues. The chain's CDR3 is CASSPDGRWTGELFF. DNA for the CDR3: TGTGCCAGCAGCCCAGACGGGAGATGGACCGGGGAGCTGTTTTTT.

This chain links TRBV7-6 with TRBJ2-2; possible D gene TRBD2, 6 bases. V gave up 1 base and J gave up 3 bases, with 12 bases separating them. This CDR3 is built from 16 residues. Looked up from germline, CDR1 is SGHVS and CDR2 is FNYEAQ. The CDR3 sequence is CASSLELAAYTGELFF. In nucleotides, the CDR3 is TGTGCCAGCAGCTTAGAACTAGCAGCTTACACCGGGGAGCTGTTTTTT.

The CDR3 here is CASTGTGALHF. DNA of the CDR3: TGTGCCAGCACCGGGACAGGGGCCCTCCACTTT. The chain carries TRBV12-3 or TRBV12-4 and TRBJ1-6; 10 nucleotides align to TRBD1. CDR3 length: 11 residues. V was clipped by 7 bases and J by 14 bases; unmatched bases: 2.

The J gene is TRBJ1-1, the V gene TRBV30, with a possible D match to TRBD1 (6 bases). Trimming cost V 5 bases and J 7 bases, with 17 bases left between them. CDR1 is GTSNPN and CDR2 is SVGIG in the germline V gene (reference sequence). The CDR3 consists of 13 residues. The CDR3 region has the DNA TGTGCCTGGCTGGGACACTCATTAAGTGAAGCTTTCTTT. It encodes CAWLGHSLSEAFF.

This chain links TRBV12-3 or TRBV12-4 with TRBJ1-2, with a tentative D call TRBD1 (6 bases). Trimming took 5 bases from V and 3 from J, leaving 10 bases between them. The CDR3 runs 13 residues. CDR3 loop: CASSRTADYGYTF. The CDR3 DNA reads as TGTGCCAGCAGTCGGACAGCAGACTATGGCTACACCTTC.

V and J are TRBV29-1 and TRBJ1-1; 8 positions agree with TRBD1. CDR3 length equals 14 residues. V lost 5 bases, J lost 5 bases, and 10 bases stayed unmatched. Per the germline V gene, CDR1 is SQVTM and CDR2 is ANQGSEA. The CDR3 nucleotides read TGCAGCGTTATGGACAGGGAGCCCGGGACTGAAGCTTTCTTT. Protein: CSVMDREPGTEAFF.